One and the same sample provided the 29 T cell receptor beta chains below, sequenced in a study of T cell responses to AZD1222 COVID-19 vaccine. Profiling relied on immunoSEQ multiplex PCR, and the TCRdb table lists in-frame clones only, not all of them. The sample consists of 100,000 to 150,000 clones, 90% of them appearing once. The sequences come from peripheral blood, collected on day 0 of AZD1222 vaccination. The receptors were sampled from an adult in good health.

The genes are TRBV7-2 and TRBJ2-3; D possibly corresponds to TRBD1 (5 bases). Trimming took off 5 bases at V and 4 bases at J, with 10 bases between the two ends. From germline, CDR1 is SGHTA and CDR2 FQGNSA. There are 13 residues in the CDR3. The CDR3 sequence is CASSDLGADTQYF. For the CDR3, the DNA is TGTGCCAGCAGCGACTTAGGGGCAGATACGCAGTATTTT.

The gene calls are TRBV5-1 and TRBJ1-4; D perhaps matches TRBD1 (5 bases). The V end lost 3 bases, the J end lost 1 base, and 7 bases lay between the germline ends. CDR3 length: 14 amino acids. CDR1 SGHRS and CDR2 YFSETQ come from the germline V gene. CDR3 region: CASSSGLTNEKLFF. The DNA of the CDR3 is TGCGCCAGCAGCTCAGGGCTAACTAATGAAAAACTGTTTTTT.

The sample holds one count of this clone. The chain recombines TRBV6-6 with TRBJ2-5; 8 bases fit TRBD1. The CDR3 consists of 16 residues. The germline V gene encodes CDR1 MNHNY and CDR2 SVGAGI (reference sequence). Trimming at V came to 0 bases and at J to 4 bases, leaving 7 bases not matched to a gene. This chain's CDR3 is CASSYSERTGPETQYF. The CDR3 coding sequence is TGTGCCAGCAGTTACTCGGAGCGGACAGGGCCAGAGACCCAGTACTTC.

The V call is TRBV24-1, the J call TRBJ2-4, with a tentative D call TRBD1 (6 bases). Germline V gene sequence: CDR1 KGHDR, CDR2 SFDVKD. The CDR3 is 14 amino acids. Trimming removed 5 bases at V and 6 bases at J, with 13 bases between. The CDR3 loop reads CATSAGGRGNIQYF. The CDR3 nucleotides are TGTGCCACCAGTGCTGGGGGCAGAGGAAACATTCAGTACTTC.

The rearrangement uses TRBV7-2 and TRBJ2-2; no clear D gene. The CDR3 runs to 12 residues. The germline V gene encodes CDR1 SGHTA and CDR2 FQGNSA. The V end was cut by 4 bases, the J end by 5 bases, with 5 bases between. The CDR3 sequence: CASSSITGELFF. CDR3 in DNA: TGTGCCAGCAGCTCAATAACCGGGGAGCTGTTTTTT.

J is TRBJ1-1 and V is TRBV30, with TRBD1 identical over 7 bases. The germline V gene encodes CDR1 GTSNPN and CDR2 SVGIG (reference sequence). The CDR3 sequence is 17 residues long. J was trimmed by 1 base and V by 5 bases; bases with no gene match: 16. CDR3 DNA sequence: TGTGCCTGGGTAGGGGGCAGGACTTCGGGGGCGAACACTGAAGCTTTCTTT. Protein sequence: CAWVGGRTSGANTEAFF.

CDR3 coding DNA: TGTGCCAGCAGTTCCGACAGGGCTAACTATGGCTACACCTTC. Protein: CASSSDRANYGYTF. The chain recombines TRBV6-5 with TRBJ1-2; 7 bases are a match to TRBD1. V was pared by 4 bases and J by 0 bases, with 2 bases of the junction left unmatched. Germline CDR1 is MNHEY and CDR2 is SVGAGI. CDR3 length equals 14 residues.

This clone was seen a handful of times. The chain uses TRBV9 and TRBJ2-1; D may be TRBD2 (6 bases). Germline V gives CDR1 SGDLS, CDR2 YYNGEE. The ends were cut back, 3 bases at V and 6 bases at J, with 13 bases in the middle. The CDR3 is 14 amino acids. The CDR3 DNA is TGTGCCAGCAGCGCGGGACTCTCGGGCAATGAGCAGTTCTTC. This gives the protein CASSAGLSGNEQFF.

The chain employs TRBV7-2 and TRBJ1-2; 10 positions agree with TRBD1. V lost 10 bases, J lost 6 bases, and 14 bases stayed unmatched. Germline lookup yields CDR1 SGHTA and CDR2 FQGNSA. This CDR3 region has 15 residues. In DNA form, the CDR3 reads TGTGCCACAGCAGCGGACAGGGGGACTGGCGATGGCTACACCTTC. Amino acids: CATAADRGTGDGYTF.

This chain connects TRBV7-3 to TRBJ1-2; TRBD1 matches 7 bases. The CDR3 contains 16 residues. J gave up 1 base and V 1 base, and 6 bases lay outside the gene matches. In germline, CDR1 is SGHTA, CDR2 FQGTGA. CDR3 DNA: TGTGCCAGCAGCTTAAAGGGGACAGCCGGTAACTATGGCTACACCTTC. This translates into CASSLKGTAGNYGYTF.

The chain joins TRBV6-2 or TRBV6-3 to TRBJ1-1; 7 bases agree with TRBD1. The CDR3 runs 15 residues. V lost 2 bases to trimming and J lost 11 bases; unmatched junction nucleotides: 14. Per germline, CDR1 MNHEY and CDR2 SVGEGT. The CDR3 region has the DNA TGTGCCAGCAGTTACCCGACAGGGAGGGTGATAGAGGCTTTCTTT. Protein product: CASSYPTGRVIEAFF.

V and J are TRBV7-3 and TRBJ1-4; D unresolved. Germline lookup yields CDR1 SGHTA and CDR2 FQGTGA. The CDR3 is 16 amino acids. The V gene lost 5 bases and the J gene lost 2 bases, with 15 bases spanning the gap. The CDR3 region is CASSPKNGVTNEKLFF. The CDR3 nucleotides are TGTGCCAGCAGCCCCAAGAACGGGGTGACTAATGAAAAACTGTTTTTT.

The chain employs TRBV5-8 and TRBJ1-2; D unresolved. The CDR3 has 13 residues. V gave up 5 bases and J gave up 4 bases, with 12 bases separating them. Germline V gene sequence: CDR1 SGHTS, CDR2 YDEGEE. The CDR3 DNA is TGTGCCAGCAGACGAACGGGTGTCTATGGCTACACCTTC. It yields the protein CASRRTGVYGYTF. The variable domain in full, with the rest retrieved from reference TRBV5-8 and TRBJ1-2, is EAGVTQSPTHLIKTRGQQATLRCSPISGHTSVYWYQQALGLGLQFLLWYDEGEERNRGNFPPRFSGRQFPNYSSELNVNALELEDSALYLCASRRTGVYGYTFGSGTRLTVV.

The rearrangement joins TRBV19 to TRBJ2-3; D unclear. V lost 3 bases and J 4 bases, leaving 5 bases between the germline ends. This CDR3 is 12 amino acids long. Germline CDR1 and CDR2: LNHDA and SQIVND (reference sequence). CDR3 protein: CASSIPADTQYF. CDR3 DNA sequence: TGTGCCAGTAGTATCCCCGCAGATACGCAGTATTTT.

The chain is built from TRBV7-8 and TRBJ1-3; D unresolved. This CDR3 spans 13 amino acids. Trimming left V 5 bases short and J 0 bases short, with 5 bases between. CDR1 is SGHVS, CDR2 FQNEAQ, per germline. The CDR3 spells CASSVYSGNTIYF. Written as DNA, the CDR3 is TGTGCCAGCAGCGTATACTCTGGAAACACCATATATTTT.

The chain joins TRBV19 to TRBJ2-5; no clear D. The V and J ends lost 5 bases and 5 bases respectively, with 9 bases between them. From germline, CDR1 is LNHDA and CDR2 SQIVND (reference sequence). The CDR3 has 12 amino acids. The CDR3, as DNA: TGTGCCAGTAGTTTGGGCAGGGAGACCCAGTACTTC. Its protein is CASSLGRETQYF.

This chain uses TRBV5-6 with TRBJ1-6; 9 nucleotides match TRBD1. The CDR3 spans 16 residues. The germline V gene encodes CDR1 SGHDT and CDR2 YYEEEE. V lost 3 bases to trimming and J lost 10 bases; unmatched junction nucleotides: 11. The CDR3 DNA is TGTGCCAGCAGCTACCGGGACAGGGCTTTGGGGTCACCCCTCCACTTT. Protein: CASSYRDRALGSPLHF.

The chain carries TRBV5-1 and TRBJ1-1; weak D call: TRBD1 (6 bases). The germline V gene has CDR1 SGHRS and CDR2 YFSETQ. This CDR3 is 15 amino acids long. Trimming took 4 bases from V and 5 from J, leaving 18 bases between them. The CDR3 loop reads CASSPTAVRGTEAFF. DNA for the CDR3: TGCGCCAGCAGCCCGACCGCGGTCAGGGGTACTGAAGCTTTCTTT.

The chain links TRBV27 to TRBJ1-5, with D unclear. The CDR3 loop spans 17 amino acids. In germline, CDR1 is MNHEY, CDR2 SMNVEV (reference sequence). V lost 0 bases, J lost 2 bases, and 14 bases lay in between. The CDR3 loop is CASSLSPPGPGNQPQHF. CDR3 DNA sequence: TGTGCCAGCAGTTTATCTCCGCCCGGGCCGGGCAATCAGCCCCAGCATTTT.

In nucleotides, the CDR3 is TGTGCCAGCAGTCTCCTGAGTAGGGCTTTCTTT. It specifies CASSLLSRAFF. The V and J genes are TRBV12-3 or TRBV12-4 and TRBJ1-1; unclear D gene. CDR3 length: 11 residues. Trimming stripped 5 bases from V and 11 bases from J, with 12 bases between.

This clone was counted between two and nine times. V gene TRBV5-4 combines with J gene TRBJ1-6; 9 bases are a match to TRBD1. V gave up 2 bases and J gave up 5 bases; unmatched junction bases: 2. The CDR3 loop spans 15 amino acids. Germline V gene data show CDR1 as SGHNT and CDR2 as YYREEE (reference sequence). CDR3 protein: CASSLDRGNNSPLHF. DNA for the CDR3: TGTGCCAGCAGCTTAGACAGGGGGAATAATTCACCCCTCCACTTT.

CDR3 amino acids: CASSKGQGGSYEQYF. DNA for the CDR3: TGCGCCAGCAGTAAGGGACAGGGGGGGTCCTACGAGCAGTACTTC. The rearrangement joins TRBV4-1 to TRBJ2-7, with 11 bases identical to TRBD1. This CDR3 is 15 amino acids long. The V gene end was trimmed by 6 bases and the J gene end by 1 base; junction bases not matched to a gene: 5. CDR1 and CDR2 from the germline V gene are MGHRA and YSYEKL.

The genes are TRBV3-1 (or the pseudogene TRBV3-2) and TRBJ2-1; D remains ambiguous. The CDR3 runs 12 residues. The germline CDR1 and CDR2 sequences are LGHDT and YNNKEL (reference sequence). V lost 6 bases and J 9 bases, leaving 12 bases between the germline ends. CDR3 in DNA: TGTGCCAGCAGAAACAGTGGTGCTGAGCAGTTCTTC. Amino acids: CASRNSGAEQFF.

The CDR3 DNA sequence: TGTGCCAGCAGCCAAGATTTTGGGACAGCGGGCGAAAAACTGTTTTTT. Its translation is CASSQDFGTAGEKLFF. This chain joins TRBV14 and TRBJ1-4; TRBD1 matches 7 bases. V dropped 0 bases and J dropped 8; count of bases not matched to a gene: 9. The germline gives CDR1 SGHDN, CDR2 FVKESK. The CDR3 sequence is 16 residues long.

The V and J genes are TRBV19 and TRBJ2-5; D may be TRBD2 (5 bases). Germline CDR1 LNHDA, CDR2 SQIVND (reference sequence). V was trimmed by 0 bases and J by 5 bases, leaving 10 bases between them. This CDR3 spans 14 amino acids. The CDR3 here is CASSIEWGDETQYF. Here the CDR3 DNA reads TGTGCCAGTAGTATAGAGTGGGGAGACGAGACCCAGTACTTC. The whole variable domain, filled in from reference TRBV19 and TRBJ2-5, reads DGGITQSPKYLFRKEGQNVTLSCEQNLNHDAMYWYRQDPGQGLRLIYYSQIVNDFQKGDIAEGYSVSREKKESFPLTVTSAQKNPTAFYLCASSIEWGDETQYFGPGTRLLVL.

The chain uses TRBV7-2 and TRBJ2-4; 7 bases fit TRBD1. J lost 6 bases, V lost 1 base, and 6 bases had no gene match. Germline CDR1 reads SGHTA; CDR2 reads FQGNSA. The CDR3 spans 15 residues. CDR3: CASSLEGRGLNIQYF. The CDR3 nucleotides read TGTGCCAGCAGCTTAGAGGGCAGGGGGTTAAACATTCAGTACTTC.

This chain uses TRBV3-1 (or the pseudogene TRBV3-2) with TRBJ2-1; D may be TRBD2 (7 bases). V was clipped by 7 bases and J by 3 bases, with 16 bases between them. Germline V gene lookup returns CDR1 LGHDT and CDR2 YNNKEL (reference sequence). This CDR3 has 15 residues. This chain's CDR3 is CASTRGAEIYNEQFF. The CDR3 coding sequence is TGTGCCAGCACCCGGGGGGCAGAGATCTACAATGAGCAGTTCTTC.

The chain carries TRBV5-6 and TRBJ1-4; D is ambiguous. This CDR3 contains 15 residues. Germline loops: CDR1 SGHDT, CDR2 YYEEEE. Trimming took off 2 bases at V and 7 bases at J, with 15 bases between the two ends. The CDR3 here is CASSFSGRVSEKLFF. As DNA, the CDR3 is TGTGCCAGCAGCTTCTCGGGTAGGGTCAGTGAAAAACTGTTTTTT.

The genes are TRBV9 and TRBJ2-2, with TRBD2 as a possible D gene (6 bases). The germline V and J ends were trimmed by 0 bases and 6 bases, with 12 bases remaining between them. The germline V gene encodes CDR1 SGDLS and CDR2 YYNGEE. The CDR3 loop spans 15 amino acids. CDR3 residues: CASSVGLVGPGELFF. In DNA form, the CDR3 reads TGTGCCAGCAGCGTAGGACTAGTTGGCCCCGGGGAGCTGTTTTTT.